This TCR beta chain was retrieved from a study of T cell responses to AZD1222 COVID-19 vaccine listed by TCRdb under 2021. Context from the whole study: TCR sequencing was performed for 233 trial participants, of whom some 200 were given two doses of AZD1222 and around 25 were given two doses of MenACWY control vaccine. Trial participants were enrolled into age subgroups of 18-55, 56-69 and 70-plus years, which contained about 160, 30 and 59 TCR-sequenced participants, respectively.

Ends trimmed: V by 2 bases, J by 2 bases; bases unmatched to a gene: 7. The CDR3 spans 16 residues, from the cysteine through the phenylalanine. Only CDR3 DNA is held: 48 bases, read in frame from base 1. CDR1 MNHEY and CDR2 SVGEGT are derived from the germline V gene. The CDR3 regions of human TCRbeta chains were analyzed by immunosequencing. Turning to the authors' computational methods: Repertoire TCRs were matched against a reference library of SARS-CoV-2-specific TCRs generated with the MIRA antigen-specificity platform. Breadth meant the fraction of unique TCRs that were SARS-CoV-2-associated, whereas depth meant the fraction of total T cells that were SARS-CoV-2-associated. Each spike-specific TCR was assigned to its reactive spike region and to a CD4 or CD8 class using the MIRA data. Log10-transformed breadth and depth values were compared by one-way ANOVA with Sidak's multiple comparisons tests. Drawn from immuneACCESS, this table holds only the in-frame rearrangements with V and J called that TCRdb kept. Clones are partly lost; checked studies trace under half to an unresolved V gene and leave the rest unexplained. V and J calls and clone size come straight from that table; D and trimming were deduced from the DNA. This sample holds 65,000 to 80,000 clones; about 90% were observed only once. The ten largest clones take up about 7.1% of the sample.

As regards this clone: Its cognate antigen has yet to be identified. Base qualities are not provided; no much larger clone lies one nucleotide away.

General findings and caveats noted by the study authors: In the small 56-69-year group, the increase in depth fell short of significance, most likely because of low power. Nearly half of unique spike-specific TCRs reportedly recognized epitopes outside regions mutated in the B.1.351 and B.1.1.7 variants. Most participants were white British and females outnumbered males, and the authors suggested that clonal diversity may have been underestimated. Spike-specific TCR breadth and depth rose significantly after two AZD1222 doses compared with day 0 and with MenACWY recipients. Only five to seven AZD1222 recipients were SARS-CoV-2 seropositive at baseline, limiting conclusions about previously exposed vaccinees. No day 14 peak-response samples were available, so repertoires were characterized only after the peak T cell response. Vaccine-associated CD4 TCRs spanned the whole spike protein, with dominant responses in regions 160-218 and 743-854.

Interpreted using the paper, the time point label stands for: baseline before first vaccination. In light of the paper, this sample's treatment or condition label describes: meningococcal conjugate vaccine given as trial control. Vaccinee samples came from UK trials COV001 and COV002, including a single-blind randomized controlled phase 2/3 trial of AZD1222 (ChAdOx1 nCoV-19) in healthy adults. For TCRbeta chain sequencing, PBMC samples from trial participants were taken at day 0 and at day 28 after the second dose. The TCR sequence derives from an adult in good health. The sequence joins TRBV6-2 or TRBV6-3 to TRBJ2-7; 9 nucleotides in the junction match TRBD1. Sequencing used peripheral blood, obtained on day 0 of MenACWY control vaccination. CDR3 loop: CASSYGEGTGPYEQYF. Read as DNA, the sequence is TGTGCCAGCAGTTACGGGGAAGGGACAGGGCCCTACGAGCAGTACTTC.